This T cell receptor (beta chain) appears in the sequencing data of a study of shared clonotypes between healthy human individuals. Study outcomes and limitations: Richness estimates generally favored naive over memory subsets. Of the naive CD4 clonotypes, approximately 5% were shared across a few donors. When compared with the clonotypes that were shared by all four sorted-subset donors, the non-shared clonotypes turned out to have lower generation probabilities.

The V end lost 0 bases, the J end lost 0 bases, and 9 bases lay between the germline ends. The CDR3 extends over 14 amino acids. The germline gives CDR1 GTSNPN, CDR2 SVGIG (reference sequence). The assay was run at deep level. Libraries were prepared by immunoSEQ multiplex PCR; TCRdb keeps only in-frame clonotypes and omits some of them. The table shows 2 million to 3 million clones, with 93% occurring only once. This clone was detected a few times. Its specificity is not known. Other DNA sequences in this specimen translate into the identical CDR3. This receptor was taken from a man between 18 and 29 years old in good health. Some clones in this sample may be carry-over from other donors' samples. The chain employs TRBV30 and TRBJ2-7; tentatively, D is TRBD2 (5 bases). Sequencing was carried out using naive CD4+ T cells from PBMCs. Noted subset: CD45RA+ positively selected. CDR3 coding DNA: TGTGCCTGGAGTGTAGGAGGCCGCTCCTACGAGCAGTACTTC. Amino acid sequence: CAWSVGGRSYEQYF. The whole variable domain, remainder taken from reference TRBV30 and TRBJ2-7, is SQTIHQWPATLVQPVGSPLSLECTVEGTSNPNLYWYRQAAGRGLQLLFYSVGIGQISSEVPQNLSASRPQDRQFILSSKKLLLSDSGFYLCAWSVGGRSYEQYFGPGTRLTVT.